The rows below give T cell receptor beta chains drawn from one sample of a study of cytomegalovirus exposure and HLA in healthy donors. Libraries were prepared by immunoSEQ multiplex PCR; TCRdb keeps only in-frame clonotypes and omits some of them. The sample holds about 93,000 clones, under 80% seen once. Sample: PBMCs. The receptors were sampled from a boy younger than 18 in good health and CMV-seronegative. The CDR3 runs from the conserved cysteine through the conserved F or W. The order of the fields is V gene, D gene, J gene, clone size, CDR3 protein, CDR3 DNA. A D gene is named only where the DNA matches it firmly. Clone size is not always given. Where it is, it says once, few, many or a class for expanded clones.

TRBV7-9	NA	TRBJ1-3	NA	CASSLSPRSGNTIYF	TGTGCCAGCAGCTTATCCCCGAGATCTGGAAACACCATATATTTT
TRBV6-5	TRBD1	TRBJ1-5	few	CASSYPGQGFPQPQHF	TGTGCCAGCAGTTACCCGGGACAGGGTTTCCCTCAGCCCCAGCATTTT
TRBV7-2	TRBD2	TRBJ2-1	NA	CASSPGTSENEQFF	TGTGCCAGCAGCCCCGGGACTAGTGAGAATGAGCAGTTCTTC
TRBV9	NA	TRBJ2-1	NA	CASSVAVLVNEQFF	TGTGCCAGCAGCGTAGCGGTATTAGTCAATGAGCAGTTCTTC
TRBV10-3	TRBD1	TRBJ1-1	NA	CAIRTGANTEAFF	TGTGCCATCAGGACAGGGGCTAACACTGAAGCTTTCTTT
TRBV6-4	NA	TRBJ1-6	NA	CASSLDRLRSSYNSPLHF	TGTGCCAGCAGTCTGGACCGACTACGGAGCTCCTATAATTCACCCCTCCACTTT
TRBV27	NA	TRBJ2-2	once	CASRGQLNTGELFF	TGTGCCAGCAGGGGACAACTGAACACCGGGGAGCTGTTTTTT
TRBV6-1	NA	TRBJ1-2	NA	CASSRQAYYGYTF	TGTGCCAGCAGTCGACAGGCCTACTATGGCTACACCTTC
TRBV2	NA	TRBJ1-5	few	CASSDNNLNQPQHF	TGTGCCAGCAGTGATAATAACTTAAATCAGCCCCAGCATTTT
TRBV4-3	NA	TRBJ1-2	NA	CASSQDVRSNYGYTF	TGCGCCAGCAGCCAAGATGTGAGGTCTAACTATGGCTACACCTTC
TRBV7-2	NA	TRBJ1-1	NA	CASSLVQVTRGTEAFF	TGTGCCAGCAGCTTAGTACAGGTGACACGGGGGACTGAAGCTTTCTTT
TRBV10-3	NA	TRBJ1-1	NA	CAISKDRNTEAFF	TGTGCCATCAGTAAAGACAGGAACACTGAAGCTTTCTTT
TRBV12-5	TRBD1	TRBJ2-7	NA	CASGGRRDRNYEQYF	TGTGCTAGTGGTGGCCGCCGGGACAGGAACTACGAGCAGTACTTC
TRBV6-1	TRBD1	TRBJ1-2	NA	CASSEGGGRGQGYTF	TGTGCCAGCAGTGAAGGGGGGGGCAGGGGGCAGGGCTACACCTTC
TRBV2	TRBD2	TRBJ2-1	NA	CASSEHHLNQRGWDNEQFF	TGTGCCAGCAGTGAGCACCATCTTAACCAGCGGGGGTGGGATAATGAGCAGTTCTTC
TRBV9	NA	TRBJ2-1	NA	CASSTDSEGNEQFF	TGTGCCAGCAGCACGGACTCGGAAGGGAATGAGCAGTTCTTC
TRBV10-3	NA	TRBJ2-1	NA	CAISDDRTPYNEQFF	TGTGCCATCAGTGATGACAGGACCCCATACAATGAGCAGTTCTTC
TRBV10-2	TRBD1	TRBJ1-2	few	CASSEITGANGGYTF	TGCGCCAGCAGTGAGATAACAGGGGCAAATGGTGGCTACACCTTC